Given below is one TCR beta chain in context. The CDR3 is made up of 16 amino acids. V shed 2 bases, J shed 6 bases, and the junction held 9 bases outside the gene matches. Germline V gives CDR1 SEHNR, CDR2 FQNEAQ (reference sequence). TCRdb's copy holds only in-frame clones and misses some; the assay was immunoSEQ multiplex PCR. The table lists under 95,000 clones, 95% to 98% of them singletons. The source of the sample is a study of technical replicates of blood from four donors. This chain links TRBV7-9 with TRBJ1-3; TRBD1 matches at 8 bases. The TCR originated in a human donor in good health. Sequenced: T cells isolated from PBMCs. In nucleotides, the CDR3 is TGTGCCAGCAGCTTACCCTATGGACAGGGTAAAAACACCATATATTTT. Amino acid sequence: CASSLPYGQGKNTIYF.